Listed below are T cell receptor beta chains from one sample, sequenced in a study of CD8 T cells in Susac syndrome. TCRdb itself ran the immunoSEQ multiplex PCR reads through MiXCR, one entry per CDR3 protein. The sample records approximately 170,000 distinct CDR3 sequences, just over 90% being singletons. The specimen sequenced was CD4+ T cells from PBMCs. All receptors derive from a human donor in good health. Both conserved end residues are part of each CDR3. The D gene is left open where the match is weak. Clone size, where shown, is once, few, many, or a class for clones that have expanded.

V	size	D	J	CDR3	DNA
TRBV29-1	.	.	TRBJ2-1	CSVETSIGEQFF	TGCAGCGTTGAAACTAGCATTGGTGAGCAGTTCTTC
TRBV29-1	.	TRBD1	TRBJ1-2	CSVDWRDSDYGYTF	TGCAGCGTTGATTGGAGGGACAGTGACTATGGCTACACCTTC
TRBV7-9	.	TRBD1	TRBJ1-2	CASSFLGQGDGYTF	TGTGCCAGCAGCTTTCTCGGACAGGGTGATGGCTACACCTTC
TRBV25-1	.	TRBD1	TRBJ1-1	CASTRGANTEAFF	TGTGCCAGCACCAGGGGGGCGAACACTGAAGCTTTCTTT
TRBV20-1	.	.	TRBJ2-5	CSARSPGQQETQYF	TGCAGTGCTAGATCGCCAGGTCAGCAAGAGACCCAGTACTTC
TRBV2	.	.	TRBJ2-5	CASSEYQAETQYF	TGTGCCAGCAGTGAATACCAAGCGGAGACCCAGTACTTC
TRBV12-3/TRBV12-4	.	.	TRBJ2-2	CASSRRRTLNTGELFF	TGTGCCAGCAGCCGAAGAAGAACTCTTAACACCGGGGAGCTGTTTTTT
TRBV7-9	.	TRBD1	TRBJ1-4	CASSKTGWEKLFF	TGTGCCAGCAGCAAGACAGGGTGGGAAAAACTGTTTTTT
TRBV2	once	.	TRBJ1-2	CASRKTAEGYTF	TGTGCCAGCAGGAAGACAGCGGAAGGCTACACCTTC
TRBV23-1	.	.	TRBJ1-6	CASSQGVPPLHF	TGCGCCAGCAGTCAAGGGGTCCCACCCCTCCACTTT
TRBV7-9	.	.	TRBJ2-7	CASSSTSGAHEQYF	TGTGCCAGCAGCTCCACCTCCGGGGCCCACGAGCAGTACTTC
TRBV2	once	.	TRBJ2-2	CASSVEGTHTGELFF	TGTGCCAGCAGTGTGGAGGGGACCCACACCGGGGAGCTGTTTTTT
TRBV20-1	.	.	TRBJ2-1	CSARELGRKYNEQFF	TGCAGTGCTAGGGAGCTGGGCCGGAAATACAATGAGCAGTTCTTC
TRBV2	few	TRBD1	TRBJ2-7	CASSAGQGWYEQYF	TGTGCCAGCAGTGCGGGACAGGGGTGGTACGAGCAGTACTTC
TRBV7-2	.	.	TRBJ1-6	CASSLARTRMDNSPLHF	TGTGCCAGCAGCTTAGCTCGGACCCGTATGGATAATTCACCCCTCCACTTT
TRBV5-4	.	.	TRBJ2-5	CASSLQAEETQYF	TGTGCCAGCAGCTTACAGGCGGAAGAGACCCAGTACTTC
TRBV4-1	.	.	TRBJ1-3	CASSPQGSSGNTIYF	TGCGCCAGCAGCCCACAAGGGAGCTCTGGAAACACCATATATTTT
TRBV18	.	TRBD1	TRBJ2-5	CASSPGQGLETQYF	TGTGCCAGCTCACCGGGACAGGGGTTGGAGACCCAGTACTTC
TRBV12-3/TRBV12-4	.	TRBD1	TRBJ2-5	CASSFGQGVKTQYF	TGTGCCAGCAGCTTCGGACAGGGTGTGAAGACCCAGTACTTC
TRBV3-1	.	.	TRBJ1-6	CASSPRGSQNSPLHF	TGTGCCAGCAGCCCCCGGGGCAGCCAAAATTCACCCCTCCACTTT
TRBV5-4	.	TRBD1	TRBJ1-2	CASSLSVQGQGGYTF	TGTGCCAGCAGCTTGTCGGTACAGGGGCAAGGTGGCTACACCTTC
TRBV29-1	.	TRBD1	TRBJ2-1	CSVTDRAHSDEQFF	TGCAGCGTTACTGACAGGGCTCATTCGGATGAGCAGTTCTTC
TRBV2	.	.	TRBJ1-2	CASIRTSIYGYTF	TGTGCCAGCATCAGAACGTCTATCTATGGCTACACCTTC
TRBV14	.	TRBD2	TRBJ2-5	CASSQGETSGVETQYF	TGTGCCAGCAGCCAAGGGGAGACTAGCGGGGTTGAGACCCAGTACTTC
TRBV5-1	.	.	TRBJ2-5	CASSLAGSGTQETQYF	TGCGCCAGCAGCTTGGCAGGGTCAGGGACCCAAGAGACCCAGTACTTC
TRBV7-2	.	.	TRBJ2-1	CASSFYDEQFF	TGTGCCAGCAGCTTTTATGATGAGCAGTTCTTC
TRBV7-9	.	.	TRBJ2-7	CASSLEAGIEQYF	TGTGCCAGCAGCTTAGAGGCTGGGATCGAGCAGTACTTC
TRBV5-1	.	TRBD1	TRBJ2-7	CASSVYTGGDEQYF	TGCGCCAGCAGCGTATACACAGGGGGCGACGAGCAGTACTTC
TRBV5-6	.	TRBD1	TRBJ1-2	CASSSVGQGGNYGYTF	TGTGCCAGCAGCTCTGTTGGACAGGGGGGCAACTATGGCTACACCTTC
TRBV9	.	.	TRBJ1-1	CASSVGDRMGTEAFF	TGTGCCAGCAGCGTAGGAGACCGGATGGGGACTGAAGCTTTCTTT
TRBV4-1	.	TRBD1	TRBJ2-6	CASSQVRTGIISGANVLTF	TGCGCCAGCAGCCAAGTTAGGACAGGGATTATCTCTGGGGCCAACGTCCTGACTTTC
TRBV12-3/TRBV12-4	.	.	TRBJ1-2	CASSLNSGYGYTF	TGTGCCAGCAGTTTGAACAGCGGATATGGCTACACCTTC
TRBV30	.	.	TRBJ2-5	CAWSVPGSLQETQYF	TGTGCCTGGAGTGTACCGGGCAGCCTCCAAGAGACCCAGTACTTC
TRBV12-3/TRBV12-4	.	.	TRBJ1-5	CASSLQGNRQPQHF	TGTGCCAGCAGTTTACAGGGGAACAGGCAGCCCCAGCATTTT
TRBV12-3/TRBV12-4	.	TRBD1	TRBJ1-2	CASSRDRAGGYTF	TGTGCCAGCAGCAGGGACAGGGCGGGTGGCTACACCTTC
TRBV5-1	.	TRBD1	TRBJ1-1	CASSRSRQGGRPEAFF	TGCGCCAGCAGCCGATCGCGACAGGGAGGAAGGCCTGAAGCTTTCTTT
TRBV20-1	once	TRBD2	TRBJ2-3	CSATPPGLGDTQYF	TGCAGTGCTACGCCTCCGGGACTAGGGGATACGCAGTATTTT
TRBV3-1	.	TRBD2	TRBJ2-5	CASSPSGLAGWEETQYF	TGTGCCAGCAGCCCCTCGGGACTAGCTGGGTGGGAAGAGACCCAGTACTTC
TRBV9	.	.	TRBJ2-5	CASSHSDVGWEETQYF	TGTGCCAGCAGCCACTCAGATGTGGGCTGGGAAGAGACCCAGTACTTC
TRBV19	.	.	TRBJ1-2	CASSEPGIYGYTF	TGTGCCAGTAGCGAGCCGGGGATCTATGGCTACACCTTC
TRBV7-9	.	.	TRBJ2-5	CASSLGIEATQYF	TGTGCCAGCAGCTTGGGGATCGAAGCGACCCAGTACTTC
TRBV7-8	.	TRBD1	TRBJ1-2	CASSLGVGQGGGYTF	TGTGCCAGCAGCTTAGGGGTAGGACAGGGCGGAGGCTACACCTTC
TRBV29-1	.	TRBD1	TRBJ1-2	CSVTNRGQDYGYTF	TGCAGCGTTACCAACAGGGGGCAGGACTATGGCTACACCTTC